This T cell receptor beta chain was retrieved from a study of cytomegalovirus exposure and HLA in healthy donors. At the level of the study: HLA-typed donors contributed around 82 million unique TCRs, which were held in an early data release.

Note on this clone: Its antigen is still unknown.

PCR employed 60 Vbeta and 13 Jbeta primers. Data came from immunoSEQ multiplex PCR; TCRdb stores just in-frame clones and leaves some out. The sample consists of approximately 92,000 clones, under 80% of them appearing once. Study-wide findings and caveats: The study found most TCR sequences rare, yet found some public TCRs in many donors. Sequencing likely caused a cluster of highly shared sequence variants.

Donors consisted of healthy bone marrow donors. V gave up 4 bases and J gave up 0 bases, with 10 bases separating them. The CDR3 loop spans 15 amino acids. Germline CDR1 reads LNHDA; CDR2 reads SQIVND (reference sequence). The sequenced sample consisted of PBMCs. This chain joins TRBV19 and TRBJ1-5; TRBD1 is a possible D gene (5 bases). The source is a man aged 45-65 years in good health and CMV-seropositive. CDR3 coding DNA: TGTGCCAGTAGTACAGGACATCTTAGCAATCAGCCCCAGCATTTT. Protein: CASSTGHLSNQPQHF.